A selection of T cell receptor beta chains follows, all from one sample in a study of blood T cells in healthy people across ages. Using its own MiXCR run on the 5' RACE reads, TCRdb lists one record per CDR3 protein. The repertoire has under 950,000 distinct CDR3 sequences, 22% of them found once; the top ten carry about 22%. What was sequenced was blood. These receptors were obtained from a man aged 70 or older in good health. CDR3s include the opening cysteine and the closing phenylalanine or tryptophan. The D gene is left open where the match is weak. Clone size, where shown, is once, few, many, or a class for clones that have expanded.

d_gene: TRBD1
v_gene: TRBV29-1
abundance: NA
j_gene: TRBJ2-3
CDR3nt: TGCAGCTTCGCCGGGACAGGATCAGATACGCAGTATTTT
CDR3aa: CSFAGTGSDTQYF

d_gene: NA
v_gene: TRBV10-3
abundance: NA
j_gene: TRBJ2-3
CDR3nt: TGTGCCATCAGTGGAGGGAGACCCCCAGATACGCGGTATTTT
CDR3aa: CAISGGRPPDTRYF

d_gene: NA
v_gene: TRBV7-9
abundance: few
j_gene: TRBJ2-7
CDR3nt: TGTGCCAGCAGCTACGGTCCTAGCTCCTACGAGCAGTACTTC
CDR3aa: CASSYGPSSYEQYF

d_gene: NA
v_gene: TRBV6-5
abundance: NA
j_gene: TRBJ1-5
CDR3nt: TGTGCCAGCAGTTTTACGGTCAATCAGCCCCAGCATTTT
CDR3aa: CASSFTVNQPQHF

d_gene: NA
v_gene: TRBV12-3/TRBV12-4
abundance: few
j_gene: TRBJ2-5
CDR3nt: TGTGCCAGCAGCCCCGGTCGCTTGGAGACCCAGTACTTC
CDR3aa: CASSPGRLETQYF

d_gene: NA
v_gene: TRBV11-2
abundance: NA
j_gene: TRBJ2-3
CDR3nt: TGTGCCAGCCCGAGCGGAACACCTAGCACAGATACGCAGTATTTT
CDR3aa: CASPSGTPSTDTQYF

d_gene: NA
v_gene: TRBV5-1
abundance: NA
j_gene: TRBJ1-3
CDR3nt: TGCGCCGACAGCTTGGTGGGCAGACAGAGCTCTGGAAACACCATATATTTT
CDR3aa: CADSLVGRQSSGNTIYF

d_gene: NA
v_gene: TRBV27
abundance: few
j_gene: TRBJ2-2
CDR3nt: TGTGCCAGCAGTTTTTTTGATCGGGCCGGGGAGCTGTTTTTT
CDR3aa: CASSFFDRAGELFF

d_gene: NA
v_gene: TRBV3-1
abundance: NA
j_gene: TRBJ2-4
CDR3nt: TGTGCCAGCAGCTCGGACAACTACATTCAGTACTTC
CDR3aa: CASSSDNYIQYF

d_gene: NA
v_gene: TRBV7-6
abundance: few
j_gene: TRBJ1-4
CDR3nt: TGTGCCAGCAGCTCCATCCCCCCTGAAAAACTGTTTTTT
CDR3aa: CASSSIPPEKLFF

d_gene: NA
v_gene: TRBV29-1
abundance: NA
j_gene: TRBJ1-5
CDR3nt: TGCAGCGTTGGGGGGGGCCTCAATCAGCCCCAGCATTTT
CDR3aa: CSVGGGLNQPQHF

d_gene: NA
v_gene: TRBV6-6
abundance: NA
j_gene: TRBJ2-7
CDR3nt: TGTGCCAGCAGCCCACCTGGGGGGGCTTCCTACGAGCAGTACTTC
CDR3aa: CASSPPGGASYEQYF

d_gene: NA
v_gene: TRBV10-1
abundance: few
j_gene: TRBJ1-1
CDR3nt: TGCGCCAGCAGTGGAAAGAACACTGAAGCTTTCTTT
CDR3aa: CASSGKNTEAFF

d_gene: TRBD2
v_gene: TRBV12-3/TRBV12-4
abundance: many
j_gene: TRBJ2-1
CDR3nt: TGTGCCAGCAGCCCCGGACGGGGGGGCTACAATGAGCAGTTCTTC
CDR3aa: CASSPGRGGYNEQFF

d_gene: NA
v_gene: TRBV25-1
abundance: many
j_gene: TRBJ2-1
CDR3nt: TGTGCCAGCAGTGAAGGGCCAGGGATTGGGGATGAGCAGTTCTTC
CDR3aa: CASSEGPGIGDEQFF

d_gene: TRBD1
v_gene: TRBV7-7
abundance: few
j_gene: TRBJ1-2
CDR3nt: TGTGCCAGCAGCCGACAGGGCCCCGATGGCTACACCTTC
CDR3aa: CASSRQGPDGYTF

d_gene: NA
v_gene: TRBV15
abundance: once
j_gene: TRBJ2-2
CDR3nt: TGTGCCACCAGCAGAGACCGGTCCCGGCATACCGGGGAGCTGTTTTTT
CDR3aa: CATSRDRSRHTGELFF

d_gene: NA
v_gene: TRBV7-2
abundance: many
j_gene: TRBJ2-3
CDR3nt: TGTGCCAGCAGCTTAGCGGGAGGACTGAACACAGATACGCAGTATTTT
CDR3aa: CASSLAGGLNTDTQYF

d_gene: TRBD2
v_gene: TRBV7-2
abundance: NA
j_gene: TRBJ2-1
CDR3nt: TGTGCCAGCAGCTTAGGATCTGGGACTAGAAATGAGCAGTTCTTC
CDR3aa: CASSLGSGTRNEQFF